This T cell receptor (beta chain) was retrieved from a study of T cells after yellow fever vaccination. TCRdb reanalysed the 5' RACE reads using MiXCR and keeps one entry per CDR3 protein. The data contain about 350,000 distinct CDR3 sequences, approximately 4% of them singletons. V gave up 0 bases and J gave up 9 bases, with 20 bases separating them. Germline values: CDR1 LGHNA, CDR2 YNFKEQ. The length of the CDR3 is 16 residues. The receptor was isolated from a man between 18 and 29 years old who received the YFV17D yellow fever vaccine. Sequenced here: PBMCs, sampled 5 days after the yellow fever booster vaccination. This chain uses TRBV4-2 with TRBJ2-5, with TRBD2 as a possible D gene (7 bases). The CDR3 DNA reads as TGTGCCAGCAGCCAAGATAGGGGGGGCTATCTATTCGCCCAGTACTTC. It translates to CASSQDRGGYLFAQYF.